Following are 27 T cell receptor beta chains from one sample sequenced in a study of T-cell memory formation after mild COVID-19. TCRdb reanalysed the 5' RACE reads using MiXCR and keeps one entry per CDR3 protein. The repertoire has 200,000 to 250,000 distinct CDR3 sequences, 8.5% to 9.5% of them found once; the top ten carry approximately 20%. What was sequenced was PBMCs or a T cell subset sorted from them (not recorded which). These receptors came from a man younger than 35 who had mild COVID-19 (a few samples of this study predate the infection). Cell type and time point are not known.

The gene calls are TRBV6-1 and TRBJ2-3; D is uncertain. Germline lookup yields CDR1 MNHNS and CDR2 SASEGT. Deletions cut 2 bases from V and 1 base from J, with 7 bases between. This CDR3 has 14 amino acids. The CDR3: CASSESGRTDTQYF. CDR3 nucleotide sequence: TGTGCCAGCAGTGAATCCGGCCGCACAGATACGCAGTATTTT.

This chain uses TRBV5-1 with TRBJ2-3, with 10 bases identical to TRBD2. The CDR3 covers 16 residues. The trim removed 6 bases at V and 6 bases at J, leaving 13 bases unmatched. Germline V gives CDR1 SGHRS, CDR2 YFSETQ. CDR3 nucleotides: TGCGCCAGCAACGGAATAAGCGGGGGGGCCGTGGATACGCAGTATTTT. Protein: CASNGISGGAVDTQYF.

The chain joins TRBV20-1 to TRBJ2-5; unclear D gene. CDR3 length: 15 residues. The V end was cut by 6 bases, the J end by 1 base, with 18 bases between. Germline values: CDR1 DFQATT, CDR2 SNEGSKA (reference sequence). The DNA of the CDR3 is TGCAGTGCCCCCCGGGCCCAGTCGCTCCAAGAGACCCAGTACTTC. Its protein product is CSAPRAQSLQETQYF.

This clonotype was picked up many times. The chain employs TRBV5-5 and TRBJ1-4, with a tentative D call TRBD1 (5 bases). The CDR3 runs to 14 residues. V lost 10 bases and J 0 bases, leaving 13 bases between the germline ends. Germline assignment: CDR1 SGHKS and CDR2 YYEKEE (reference sequence). DNA for the CDR3: TGTGCCTCGAGGGGTGGGGCAACTAATGAAAAACTGTTTTTT. Translated, it gives CASRGGATNEKLFF.

This clonotype was counted only a few times. This chain links TRBV9 with TRBJ2-2; 7 nucleotides agree with TRBD1. The CDR3 has 14 amino acids. V trimming: 2 bases; J trimming: 6 bases; junction bases outside the gene matches: 4. Germline V gene lookup returns CDR1 SGDLS and CDR2 YYNGEE. This chain's CDR3 is CASSVSDRPGELFF. The CDR3 DNA sequence: TGTGCCAGCAGCGTTTCGGACAGGCCCGGGGAGCTGTTTTTT. The entire variable domain, with the rest obtained from reference TRBV9 and TRBJ2-2, is as follows: DSGVTQTPKHLITATGQRVTLRCSPRSGDLSVYWYQQSLDQGLQFLIQYYNGEERAKGNILERFSAQQFPDLHSELNLSSLELGDSALYFCASSVSDRPGELFFGEGSRLTVL.

The rearrangement uses TRBV5-1 and TRBJ2-2; D is perhaps TRBD1 (7 bases). V was cut by 0 bases and J by 3 bases, with 12 bases left in between. The CDR3 loop spans 16 amino acids. Germline CDR1 SGHRS, CDR2 YFSETQ. Written as DNA, the CDR3 is TGCGCCAGCAGCTTGGGCCAGGGGGGCTACACCGGGGAGCTGTTTTTT. Protein: CASSLGQGGYTGELFF.

V usage is TRBV7-2 and J usage is TRBJ2-1; 8 nucleotides match TRBD2. V lost 5 bases to trimming and J lost 7 bases; unmatched junction nucleotides: 7. Germline V gives CDR1 SGHTA, CDR2 FQGNSA. This CDR3 comprises 14 residues. The CDR3 region is CASSLGPGGNEQFF. The CDR3 DNA sequence: TGTGCCAGCAGCCTAGGACCGGGGGGGAATGAGCAGTTCTTC.

The V gene is TRBV7-2, the J gene TRBJ2-1; 10 bases align to TRBD1. The V gene end was trimmed by 4 bases and the J gene end by 8 bases; junction bases not matched to a gene: 11. The CDR3 length is 16 residues. CDR1 is SGHTA, CDR2 FQGNSA, per germline. The CDR3 region has the DNA TGTGCCAGCAGCTCATCCGGGACAGGGGTATACTATGAGCAGTTCTTC. As protein: CASSSSGTGVYYEQFF.

The V gene is TRBV7-3, the J gene TRBJ2-1; 9 bases are shared with TRBD1. V trimming: 5 bases; J trimming: 7 bases; junction bases outside the gene matches: 9. The CDR3 loop spans 15 amino acids. Germline V lookup: CDR1 SGHTA, CDR2 FQGTGA. The CDR3 nucleotides are TGTGCCAGCAGCCAACAGGGGGCGGTCGGGAATGAGCAGTTCTTC. As protein: CASSQQGAVGNEQFF.

The table lists this clonotype with a few counts. The chain links TRBV6-2 or TRBV6-3 to TRBJ2-7, with D possibly matching TRBD1 (5 bases). Per the germline V gene, CDR1 is MNHEY and CDR2 is SVGEGT. Trimming pared 2 bases from V and 6 bases from J, leaving 5 bases between. CDR3 size: 11 residues. The CDR3 region has the DNA TGTGCCAGCAGTTACAGGGGCGAGCAGTACGTC. Translation: CASSYRGEQYV.

This chain connects TRBV6-5 to TRBJ2-2; possibly TRBD2 for D (6 bases). The CDR3 sequence is 15 residues long. CDR1 is MNHEY and CDR2 is SVGAGI in the germline V gene. V was pared by 5 bases and J by 2 bases, with 12 bases between. The CDR3 here is CASSQRRDNTGELFF. The CDR3 DNA reads TGTGCCAGCAGTCAGCGGAGGGACAACACCGGGGAGCTGTTTTTT.

CDR3 nucleotide sequence: TGTGCCAGCAGTTACGGACGGACGGACTATGAAAAACTGTTTTTT. Translated: CASSYGRTDYEKLFF. The chain has TRBV6-5 and TRBJ1-4; no definite D call. There are 15 residues in the CDR3. Germline assignment: CDR1 MNHEY and CDR2 SVGAGI. V lost 2 bases, J lost 6 bases, and 13 bases lay in between.

In its sample, this clonotype was seen a few times. The chain carries TRBV3-1 and TRBJ2-4, with a weak D call TRBD1 (8 bases). Trimming stripped 4 bases from V and 1 base from J, with 17 bases between. Germline CDR1 LGHDT, CDR2 YNNKEL (reference sequence). The CDR3 totals 17 residues. The CDR3 DNA is TGTGCCAGCAGCCCAAATACAGGGGGGGCCGCCAAAAACATTCAGTACTTC. It is translated as CASSPNTGGAAKNIQYF.

This chain's CDR3 is CSVVMASGSGETQYF. CDR3 bases: TGCAGCGTTGTAATGGCTAGCGGGTCAGGGGAGACCCAGTACTTC. The J gene is TRBJ2-5, the V gene TRBV29-1, with 8 bases aligning to TRBD2. The ends lost 4 bases at V and 5 bases at J; junction bases unmatched: 12. Germline CDR1 SQVTM, CDR2 ANQGSEA. The CDR3 length is 15 residues.

There are many counts of this clonotype. V is TRBV6-5 and J is TRBJ1-2; TRBD1 aligns across 10 bases. This CDR3 has 15 amino acids. V shed 5 bases, J shed 7 bases, and the junction held 10 bases outside the gene matches. CDR1 and CDR2 (germline): MNHEY, SVGAGI. For the CDR3, the DNA is TGTGCCAGCAGTCTCCGGGCGACAGGGGGCCTTGGCTACACCTTC. This encodes CASSLRATGGLGYTF.

The chain combines TRBV27 with TRBJ1-4; 9 bases line up with TRBD1. Trimming removed 6 bases from V and 7 bases from J; junction bases left unmatched: 9. The CDR3 loop spans 15 amino acids. Looked up from germline, CDR1 is MNHEY and CDR2 is SMNVEV (reference sequence). The CDR3 DNA reads TGTGCCAGCAGGCAAACCGGGACAGGGATTGAAAAACTGTTTTTT. This encodes CASRQTGTGIEKLFF. Full variable domain (rest looked up from reference TRBV27 and TRBJ1-4): EAQVTQNPRYLITVTGKKLTVTCSQNMNHEYMSWYRQDPGLGLRQIYYSMNVEVTDKGDVPEGYKVSRKEKRNFPLILESPSPNQTSLYFCASRQTGTGIEKLFFGSGTQLSVL.

This clonotype has more than one count but fewer than ten. CDR3 sequence (DNA): TGTGCCAGCAGCTTGGGACGGACTTTCACAGATACGCAGTATTTT. Translating it yields CASSLGRTFTDTQYF. The chain employs TRBV3-1 and TRBJ2-3, with D tentatively TRBD1 or TRBD2 (5 bases each). Trimming removed 5 bases from V and 2 bases from J, with 14 bases in between. Germline V lookup: CDR1 LGHDT, CDR2 YNNKEL (reference sequence). The CDR3 is 15 residues long.

V gene TRBV5-1 combines with J gene TRBJ1-1; D unclear. V was trimmed by 2 bases and J by 1 base, leaving 6 bases between them. This CDR3 is 13 amino acids long. In germline, CDR1 is SGHRS, CDR2 YFSETQ. CDR3 nucleotides: TGCGCCAGCAGCTTTACCCAGAACACTGAAGCTTTCTTT. This codes for CASSFTQNTEAFF.

The CDR3 protein is CSARDLGPRTEAFF. Here the CDR3 DNA reads TGCAGTGCTAGAGATTTGGGGCCTCGGACTGAAGCTTTCTTT. This chain uses TRBV20-1 with TRBJ1-1; D perhaps matches TRBD1 (5 bases). The V gene lost 0 bases and the J gene lost 5 bases, with 13 bases spanning the gap. CDR3 length: 14 amino acids. Germline CDR1 and CDR2: DFQATT and SNEGSKA (reference sequence).

This clonotype was seen a few times. The chain links TRBV4-1 to TRBJ2-1; D tentatively reads TRBD1 or TRBD2 (5 bases each). The V gene's germline CDR1 is MGHRA and CDR2 YSYEKL. With 0 bases removed from V and 4 bases from J, the gap between germline ends came to 16 bases. The CDR3 covers 17 residues. For the CDR3, the DNA is TGCGCCAGCAGCCAAGATCACCCCGGGGCAGCATACAATGAGCAGTTCTTC. Amino acid sequence: CASSQDHPGAAYNEQFF.

V is TRBV12-3 or TRBV12-4 and J is TRBJ1-1; D ambiguous. Between the trimmed V and J ends, which lost 4 bases and 3 bases, there was a span of 12 bases. The CDR3 runs to 14 residues. The CDR3 loop reads CASSYVTNYTEAFF. CDR3 sequence (DNA): TGTGCCAGCAGTTACGTGACAAATTACACTGAAGCTTTCTTT.

This chain uses TRBV5-8 with TRBJ2-5; the match to TRBD2 covers 10 bases. This CDR3 spans 15 amino acids. Germline V gene data show CDR1 as SGHTS and CDR2 as YDEGEE. J lost 0 bases, V lost 6 bases, and 5 bases had no gene match. CDR3 residues: CASNTGTSDQETQYF. The CDR3 coding sequence is TGTGCCAGCAACACCGGGACTAGCGACCAAGAGACCCAGTACTTC. Looking up the rest from reference TRBV5-8 and TRBJ2-5 gives the full variable domain: EAGVTQSPTHLIKTRGQQATLRCSPISGHTSVYWYQQALGLGLQFLLWYDEGEERNRGNFPPRFSGRQFPNYSSELNVNALELEDSALYLCASNTGTSDQETQYFGPGTRLLVL.

The V call is TRBV3-1, the J call TRBJ2-7, with D possibly being TRBD2 (6 bases). Germline CDR1 LGHDT, CDR2 YNNKEL (reference sequence). CDR3 size: 15 residues. Trimming shortened V by 4 bases and J by 3 bases, and 16 bases separated the two germline ends. The CDR3 DNA follows: TGTGCCAGCAGCCCTGGGAGGCGACTCATCTACGAGCAGTACTTC. This encodes CASSPGRRLIYEQYF.

There are a few counts of this clonotype. This chain joins TRBV20-1 and TRBJ1-2; D perhaps matches TRBD1 (6 bases). Trimming left V 0 bases short and J 3 bases short, with 11 bases between. Germline CDR1 is DFQATT and CDR2 is SNEGSKA (reference sequence). This CDR3 contains 14 residues. The CDR3: CSARDPYRDYGYTF. The CDR3 DNA reads as TGCAGTGCTAGAGACCCATACAGGGACTATGGCTACACCTTC.

In its sample, this clonotype was seen a few times. This chain links TRBV7-9 with TRBJ2-5; TRBD2 aligns across 15 bases. This CDR3 region has 20 residues. V was pared by 2 bases and J by 5 bases, with 15 bases of the junction left unmatched. The germline gives CDR1 SEHNR, CDR2 FQNEAQ (reference sequence). The CDR3 coding sequence is TGTGCCAGCAGCTTAACTCCTGGGACTAGCGGGGGGCGAGGTCGGGAGACCCAGTACTTC. Protein product: CASSLTPGTSGGRGRETQYF.

The chain uses TRBV7-9 and TRBJ2-7, with D possibly being TRBD1 or TRBD2 (5 bases each). Germline CDR1 reads SEHNR; CDR2 reads FQNEAQ (reference sequence). This CDR3 is 12 amino acids long. V shed 8 bases and J shed 0 bases, with 8 bases lying between them. The CDR3 loop reads CASSGSSYEQYV. CDR3 sequence (DNA): TGTGCCAGCTCAGGGAGCTCCTACGAGCAGTACGTC.

This clonotype came up a few times. The CDR3 is CASSMTGFGTDTQYF. Here the CDR3 DNA reads TGCGCCAGCAGTATGACAGGGTTCGGCACAGATACGCAGTATTTT. The V and J genes are TRBV5-1 and TRBJ2-3; TRBD1 matches 7 bases. V was clipped by 5 bases and J by 1 base; unmatched bases: 7. Per germline, CDR1 SGHRS and CDR2 YFSETQ. CDR3 length: 15 amino acids.